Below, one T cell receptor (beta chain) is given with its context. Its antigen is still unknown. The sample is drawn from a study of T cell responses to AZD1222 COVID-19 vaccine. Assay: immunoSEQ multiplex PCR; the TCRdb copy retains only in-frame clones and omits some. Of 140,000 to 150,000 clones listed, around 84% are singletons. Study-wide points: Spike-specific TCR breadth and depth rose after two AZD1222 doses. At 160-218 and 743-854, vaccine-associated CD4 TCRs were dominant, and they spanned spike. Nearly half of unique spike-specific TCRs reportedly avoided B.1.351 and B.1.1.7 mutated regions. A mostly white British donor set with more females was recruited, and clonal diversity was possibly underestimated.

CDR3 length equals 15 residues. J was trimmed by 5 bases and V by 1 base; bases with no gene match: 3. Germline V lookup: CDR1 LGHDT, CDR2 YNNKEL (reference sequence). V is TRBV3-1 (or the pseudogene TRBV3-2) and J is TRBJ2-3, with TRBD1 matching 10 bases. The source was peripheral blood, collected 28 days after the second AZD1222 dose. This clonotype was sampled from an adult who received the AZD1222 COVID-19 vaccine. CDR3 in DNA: TGTGCCAGCAGCCAAGCGGGACAGGGGATAGATACGCAGTATTTT. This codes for CASSQAGQGIDTQYF.